These 14 T cell receptor beta chains share one sample of origin, sequenced in a study of blood T cell repertoires in COVID-19. Profiling relied on immunoSEQ multiplex PCR, and the TCRdb table lists in-frame clones only, not all of them. The table has tens of thousands of clones, around nine tenths seen once. Sequencing was performed on peripheral blood. The receptor source for this set is a man aged 80 or over with active or convalescent COVID-19.

This clone was seen only a few times. The genes are TRBV11-3 and TRBJ1-1; no firm D call. Trimming shortened V by 1 base and J by 6 bases, and 6 bases separated the two germline ends. The CDR3 loop spans 12 amino acids. Germline V gene sequence: CDR1 SGHNT, CDR2 YENEEA. CDR3 sequence (DNA): TGTGCCAGCAGCTTAGTATACTCTGAAGCTTTCTTT. This sequence encodes CASSLVYSEAFF.

The chain is built from TRBV5-1 and TRBJ2-3; 8 bases fit TRBD1. J gave up 2 bases and V 4 bases, and 6 bases lay outside the gene matches. Germline lookup yields CDR1 SGHRS and CDR2 YFSETQ. There are 15 residues in the CDR3. This CDR3 reads CASSPQGDVTDTQYF. CDR3 DNA sequence: TGCGCCAGCAGCCCACAGGGGGACGTCACAGATACGCAGTATTTT.

The J gene is TRBJ2-7, the V gene TRBV2, with 8 bases fitting TRBD1. The CDR3 sequence is 15 residues long. J gave up 3 bases and V 3 bases, and 7 bases lay outside the gene matches. Looked up from germline, CDR1 is SNHLY and CDR2 is FYNNEI. CDR3 DNA sequence: TGTGCCAGCAGTGATGTAGGACAGGGTGTCTACGAGCAGTACGTC. This sequence encodes CASSDVGQGVYEQYV.

The V gene is TRBV24-1, the J gene TRBJ1-5; D is uncertain. This CDR3 comprises 13 residues. V was shortened by 7 bases and J by 0 bases, with 6 bases between the two germline ends. CDR1 and CDR2 (germline): KGHDR, SFDVKD. In DNA, the CDR3 is TGTGCCACCAGCCAGTATAGCAATCAGCCCCAGCATTTT. Protein sequence: CATSQYSNQPQHF.

The genes are TRBV12-3 or TRBV12-4 and TRBJ1-6; 9 nucleotides align to TRBD1. V dropped 8 bases and J dropped 10; count of bases not matched to a gene: 6. This CDR3 region has 13 residues. The CDR3 DNA sequence: TGTGCCAGCGGGACAGGGAATTTGTCACCCCTCCACTTT. This encodes CASGTGNLSPLHF.

The gene calls are TRBV6-5 and TRBJ2-2, with 9 bases identical to TRBD1. The germline CDR1 and CDR2 sequences are MNHEY and SVGAGI. With 5 bases clipped from V and 3 bases from J, the junction kept 4 bases outside the gene matches. The CDR3 totals 15 residues. The CDR3, as DNA: TGTGCCAGCAGTACAGGGGGCGCAGACACCGGGGAGCTGTTTTTT. Amino acid sequence: CASSTGGADTGELFF.

Only one count was recorded for this clone. The rearrangement links TRBV19 to TRBJ1-1; D call uncertain. This CDR3 is 15 amino acids long. CDR1 is LNHDA and CDR2 is SQIVND in the germline V gene (reference sequence). V was shortened by 11 bases and J by 4 bases, with 23 bases between the two germline ends. The DNA of the CDR3 is TGTGCCGCCAGTAAGGGAGGTCCCGGCGGCACTGAAGCTTTCTTT. Translating it yields CAASKGGPGGTEAFF. Combining the CDR3 with reference TRBV19 and TRBJ1-1 gives the whole variable domain DGGITQSPKYLFRKEGQNVTLSCEQNLNHDAMYWYRQDPGQGLRLIYYSQIVNDFQKGDIAEGYSVSREKKESFPLTVTSAQKNPTAFYLCAASKGGPGGTEAFFGQGTRLTVV.

The V gene is TRBV13, the J gene TRBJ1-1; tentative D call: TRBD1 (6 bases). Deletions cut 5 bases from V and 1 base from J, with 11 bases between. The germline V gene has CDR1 PRHDT and CDR2 FYEKMQ (reference sequence). The CDR3 is made up of 14 amino acids. CDR3 nucleotides: TGTGCCAGCAGCAGCAGGGGTGGGAACACTGAAGCTTTCTTT. Translation gives CASSSRGGNTEAFF.

The V and J genes are TRBV7-9 and TRBJ2-1; tentatively, D is TRBD2 (6 bases). Germline CDR1 is SEHNR and CDR2 is FQNEAQ (reference sequence). CDR3 size: 16 residues. The V gene lost 2 bases and the J gene lost 0 bases, with 11 bases spanning the gap. CDR3 sequence (DNA): TGTGCCAGCAGCTTACCCACTAGCAGCTCCTACAATGAGCAGTTCTTC. It is translated as CASSLPTSSSYNEQFF.

The genes are TRBV6-1 and TRBJ2-2; D is possibly TRBD1 (5 bases). The germline V and J ends were trimmed by 2 bases and 3 bases, with 13 bases remaining between them. The CDR3 runs to 16 residues. CDR1 MNHNS and CDR2 SASEGT come from the germline V gene. CDR3 nucleotide sequence: TGTGCCAGCAGTGAATTAGTGCGGACACACACCGGGGAGCTGTTTTTT. Translated: CASSELVRTHTGELFF.

This CDR3 reads CATSDLLGGGSYNEQFF. In DNA, the CDR3 is TGTGCCACCAGTGATTTGCTAGGGGGTGGTTCCTACAATGAGCAGTTCTTC. The chain carries TRBV24-1 and TRBJ2-1; D might be TRBD1 (6 bases). Germline loops: CDR1 KGHDR, CDR2 SFDVKD. The length of the CDR3 is 17 residues. V lost 0 bases and J lost 1, with 12 bases in between.

This sequence joins TRBV10-1 and TRBJ2-3; 9 bases map to TRBD1. There are 13 residues in the CDR3. Germline CDR1 reads WNHNN; CDR2 reads SYGVQD (reference sequence). J lost 4 bases, V lost 8 bases, and 4 bases had no gene match. CDR3 in amino acids: CASGRQGADTQYF. CDR3 coding DNA: TGCGCCAGCGGACGACAGGGGGCAGATACGCAGTATTTT.

The rearrangement uses TRBV19 and TRBJ1-5; 8 nucleotides match TRBD1. CDR3 length: 14 residues. The J segment lost 6 bases and the V segment lost 3 bases, leaving 4 bases of the junction unmatched. Germline V gene data show CDR1 as LNHDA and CDR2 as SQIVND (reference sequence). The chain's CDR3 is CASSIDRGGQPQHF. CDR3 nucleotide sequence: TGTGCCAGTAGTATTGACAGGGGTGGTCAGCCCCAGCATTTT. Complete variable domain (other parts from reference TRBV19 and TRBJ1-5): DGGITQSPKYLFRKEGQNVTLSCEQNLNHDAMYWYRQDPGQGLRLIYYSQIVNDFQKGDIAEGYSVSREKKESFPLTVTSAQKNPTAFYLCASSIDRGGQPQHFGDGTRLSIL.

The V gene is TRBV6-5, the J gene TRBJ1-2; the D gene is possibly TRBD1 (5 bases). Trimming stripped 8 bases from V and 4 bases from J, with 20 bases between. The CDR3 has 15 amino acids. From germline, CDR1 is MNHEY and CDR2 SVGAGI. CDR3 sequence reads: CASRELGQNLYGYTF. CDR3 nucleotide sequence: TGTGCCAGCCGAGAATTGGGGCAGAATCTCTATGGCTACACCTTC.